This T cell receptor (beta chain) was profiled in a study of CD8+ T cells in alopecia areata (dated by TCRdb to 2016 to 2019). Study-level background: The treated patients, all with moderate-to-severe alopecia areata, were enrolled in an open-label pilot trial of oral tofacitinib given at 5 to 10 mg twice daily. immunoSEQ multiplex PCR using 35 Vbeta forward primers and 13 Jbeta reverse primers was used to amplify TCRbeta CDR3 regions. For the treated patients, the SALT score, which quantifies what percentage of scalp surface area is affected, served as the measure of disease severity. Scalp clonality was compared across normal scalp (n=4), patchy alopecia areata scalp (n=8), and alopecia totalis/universalis scalp (n=8). Tofacitinib was given for 6 to 18 months, followed by 6 months of follow-up off drug to assess delayed response and recurrence. RNA came from the PAXgene miRNA kit for fixed scalp, the miRNeasy kit for PBMCs, and the RNeasy kit for mouse skin. In humans, TCRbeta sequencing was performed on scalp tissue and on sorted CD4+ and CD8+ peripheral blood T cells from healthy controls and from patients with patchy or totalis/universalis alopecia areata. The study used high-throughput TCRbeta sequencing to examine T cell clonal expansion in alopecia areata, in both the C3H/HeJ mouse model and human patients. Patients on tofacitinib were biopsied at baseline and after 4 and 24 weeks of treatment, and several of the patients also had a later scalp biopsy. Study-level results and caveats: Compared with normal scalp, lesional scalp had higher clonality and more expanded CD8+ clones, particularly in alopecia totalis/universalis, a pattern that suggests antigenic drive. Compared with mice, TCR sequences shared between patients were less clear, possibly partly because of HLA diversity across the patient population. Tofacitinib significantly lowered scalp clonality and the number of expanded CD8+ clones among the top 100 scalp clones. Because the treated cohort was small and had just a single nonresponder, larger studies are needed to establish links between baseline CD8+ expansion and response. Unlike mouse skin, which is dominated by gammadelta T cells, normal human skin has resident alphabeta T cells that are also sequenced, and this complicates analysis of the scalp TCR repertoire. During tofacitinib treatment, many expanded lesional clones stuck around in both scalp and blood, and this persistence may partly explain why relapse happens after treatment is stopped.

The time point label for this specimen denotes: 20 to 30 weeks on oral tofacitinib. The treatment or condition label, read with the paper, signifies: oral pan-JAK inhibitor, 5-10 mg twice daily. From alopecia areata patients, peripheral blood was collected along with lesional scalp punch biopsies. PBMCs were separated by density centrifugation and stained for CD3, CD4 and CD8, after which CD4+ and CD8+ T cells were sorted on a FACSAria. The library came from the immunoSEQ multiplex PCR assay. For TCR sequencing, RNA was extracted from every sample and reverse transcribed into cDNA to serve as template. SuperScript III was used to make first-strand cDNA, primed with a 2:1 mix of oligo-dT and random hexamers. Amplification bias was assessed with a synthetic immune receptor repertoire, and residual bias was removed computationally. As for the authors' bioinformatics: Raw reads were preprocessed to remove errors, and CDR3 was defined according to IMGT conventions as the region from the conserved cysteine to phenylalanine. Clonality was calculated as 1 minus Shannon entropy normalized by log2 of the number of productive unique TCRs. Whether scalp clones were CD4 or CD8 was inferred by matching scalp TCRbeta sequences against CD4 and CD8 repertoires sorted from blood. Not all clones reach the TCRdb copy of this immuneACCESS table, which keeps in-frame sequences only. Checked studies attribute under half of the gap to unresolved V genes and leave the rest unexplained. V and J calls and clone size come straight from that table; D and trimming were deduced from the DNA. A total of 190,000 or so clones appear in this sample, roughly 60% of them only once. About 5.5% of the sample goes to the ten largest clones.

About this clone itself: Its antigen remains unidentified. There are no base qualities to consult, and no much larger clone falls within one base.

The CDR3 starts with the cysteine, ends with the phenylalanine, and has 14 residues. Here the CDR3 DNA is all that survives: 42 bases in frame from base 1. The V and J ends are trimmed by 7 bases and 2 bases, leaving 14 bases between them. The germline V gene sets CDR1 to SNHLY and CDR2 to FYNNEI. The rearranged segments are TRBV2 and TRBJ2-5, and TRBD1 may be the D gene, going by 5 matching bases. This sequence was found in a human donor with alopecia areata. The material sequenced was CD4+ T cells sorted from blood, taken at week 24, from a patient treated with tofacitinib. The bases are TGTGCCAGCATTCTGGACAAGGTTCAAGAGACCCAGTACTTC. This codes for CASILDKVQETQYF.